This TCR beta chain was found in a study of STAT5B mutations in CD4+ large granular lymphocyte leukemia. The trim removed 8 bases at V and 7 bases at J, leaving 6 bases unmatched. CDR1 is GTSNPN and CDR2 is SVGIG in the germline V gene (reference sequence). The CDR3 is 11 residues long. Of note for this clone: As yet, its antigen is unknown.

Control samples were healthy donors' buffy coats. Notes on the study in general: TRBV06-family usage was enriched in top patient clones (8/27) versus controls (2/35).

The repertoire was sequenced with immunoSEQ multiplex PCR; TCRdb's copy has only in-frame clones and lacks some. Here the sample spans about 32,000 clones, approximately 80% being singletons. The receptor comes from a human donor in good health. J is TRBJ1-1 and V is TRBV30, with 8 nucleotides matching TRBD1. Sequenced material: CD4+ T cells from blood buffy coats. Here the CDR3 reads CAADRGLEAFF. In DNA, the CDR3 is TGTGCCGCCGACAGGGGCCTTGAAGCTTTCTTT.